Shown below are 32 T cell receptor beta chains from a single sample sequenced in a study of neoadjuvant anti-PD-1 for oral cavity cancer. The sample's time point: after neoadjuvant nivolumab, at surgical resection. The table came from immunoSEQ multiplex PCR; TCRdb's copy has only in-frame clones and leaves some out. In the table there are over 14,000 clones, around 70% of which are singletons. Here the sequenced sample was PBMCs, taken after nivolumab (anti-PD-1) treatment. Every receptor here comes from a person aged 40 to 85 with oral cavity squamous cell carcinoma.

The rearrangement joins TRBV7-3 to TRBJ2-7; 7 bases are a match to TRBD2. Germline V gene sequence: CDR1 SGHTA, CDR2 FQGTGA. The V segment lost 5 bases and the J segment 6 bases; nucleotides outside the gene matches: 10. This CDR3 comprises 14 residues. CDR3 residues: CASSPGGGPTEQYF. CDR3 DNA sequence: TGTGCCAGCAGCCCCGGGGGAGGGCCCACCGAGCAGTACTTC.

V usage is TRBV30 and J usage is TRBJ1-2; D may be TRBD1 (5 bases). The CDR3 loop spans 11 amino acids. Trimming took 8 bases from V and 4 from J, leaving 11 bases between them. Germline CDR1 GTSNPN, CDR2 SVGIG (reference sequence). The CDR3 DNA is TGTGCCGGAGCGGGACTCTATGGCTACACCTTC. Translating it yields CAGAGLYGYTF.

The chain uses TRBV21-1 and TRBJ1-1; TRBD1 is the table's D call, not checked against the DNA. TRBV21-1 is reported as a pseudogene. The CDR3 consists of 17 residues. The CDR3 sequence is CASSKGGAGGADTEAFF. CDR3 bases: TGTGCCAGCAGCAAAGGCGGGGCAGGGGGCGCGGACACTGAAGCTTTCTTT.

The chain carries TRBV7-9 and TRBJ2-7; D not certain. CDR3 length equals 13 residues. The V end lost 5 bases, the J end lost 4 bases, and 12 bases lay between the germline ends. Per germline, CDR1 SEHNR and CDR2 FQNEAQ (reference sequence). DNA for the CDR3: TGTGCCAGCAGCCGAGTTGGGTGGTACGAGCAGTACTTC. It translates to CASSRVGWYEQYF.

This CDR3 is CASTVGGLAGDEQYF. The CDR3 coding sequence is TGCGCCAGCACGGTGGGGGGACTAGCGGGAGACGAGCAGTACTTC. The chain employs TRBV5-1 and TRBJ2-7, with 14 bases aligning to TRBD2. Germline CDR1 is SGHRS and CDR2 is YFSETQ. V was pared by 6 bases and J by 5 bases, with 7 bases of the junction left unmatched. The length of the CDR3 is 15 residues.

The gene calls are TRBV7-9 and TRBJ2-1; a possible D gene is TRBD2 (6 bases). V was trimmed by 3 bases and J by 6 bases, leaving 21 bases between them. CDR1 and CDR2 from the germline V gene are SEHNR and FQNEAQ (reference sequence). The CDR3 runs to 17 residues. The DNA of the CDR3 is TGTGCCAGCAGCTTGGCCGATAGCGGCTTAAGAATCAATGAGCAGTTCTTC. The encoded protein is CASSLADSGLRINEQFF.

This clone was seen more than once but under ten times. The V gene is TRBV4-1, the J gene TRBJ2-1; no clear D. Germline V gene sequence: CDR1 MGHRA, CDR2 YSYEKL. The CDR3 length is 16 residues. Between the trimmed V and J ends, which lost 2 bases and 5 bases, there was a span of 16 bases. The CDR3 protein is CASSQPIIAPNNEQFF. The CDR3 DNA follows: TGCGCCAGCAGCCAACCTATAATCGCTCCCAACAATGAGCAGTTCTTC.

This chain uses TRBV10-3 with TRBJ2-7, with D unclear. CDR1 is ENHRY and CDR2 is SYGVKD in the germline V gene. V shed 10 bases and J shed 4 bases, with 14 bases lying between them. The CDR3 consists of 12 residues. CDR3 residues: CATDDGGYEQYF. Here the CDR3 DNA reads TGTGCCACGGACGACGGTGGTTACGAGCAGTACTTC.

The rearrangement links TRBV29-1 to TRBJ2-7, with 10 bases that match TRBD1. V gave up 4 bases and J gave up 7 bases; unmatched junction bases: 10. Germline V gene data show CDR1 as SQVTM and CDR2 as ANQGSEA. The CDR3 loop spans 14 amino acids. The CDR3 DNA is TGCAGCGTTGTGACCGGGACAGGGGTGAATGAGCAGTACTTC. Translated: CSVVTGTGVNEQYF.

In this sample, this clone turned up once. The chain couples TRBV30 to TRBJ2-7; perhaps TRBD1 as D (5 bases). The V end lost 3 bases, the J end lost 1 base, and 13 bases lay between the germline ends. Germline CDR1 is GTSNPN and CDR2 is SVGIG (reference sequence). The CDR3 is 14 residues long. The CDR3 loop reads CAWSRAAQSYEQYF. The CDR3 coding sequence is TGTGCCTGGAGCAGGGCAGCCCAATCCTACGAGCAGTACTTC. Combining the CDR3 with reference TRBV30 and TRBJ2-7 gives the whole variable domain SQTIHQWPATLVQPVGSPLSLECTVEGTSNPNLYWYRQAAGRGLQLLFYSVGIGQISSEVPQNLSASRPQDRQFILSSKKLLLSDSGFYLCAWSRAAQSYEQYFGPGTRLTVT.

This chain links TRBV9 with TRBJ2-1; 9 positions match TRBD2. The CDR3 is made up of 16 amino acids. Germline V CDR1 and CDR2: SGDLS, YYNGEE. The V and J ends lost 2 bases and 5 bases, in that order; junction bases with no gene match: 8. Here the CDR3 reads CASSVLSGRFNNEQFF. The CDR3 bases are TGTGCCAGCAGCGTCCTAAGCGGGAGGTTCAACAATGAGCAGTTCTTC.

The chain uses TRBV7-9 and TRBJ2-7, with 7 bases identical to TRBD1. The V segment lost 6 bases and the J segment 3 bases; nucleotides outside the gene matches: 5. Germline-derived CDR1 and CDR2 are SEHNR and FQNEAQ (reference sequence). The CDR3 sequence is 13 residues long. The CDR3 region is CASSYRDSYEQYF. CDR3 nucleotides: TGTGCCAGCAGTTACCGGGACAGCTACGAGCAGTACTTC.

V and J are TRBV15 and TRBJ1-3; TRBD1 is a possible D gene (5 bases). The CDR3 sequence is 15 residues long. The germline V gene has CDR1 LNHNV and CDR2 YYDKDF (reference sequence). V lost 1 base to trimming and J lost 3 bases, with 10 bases between them. The DNA for the CDR3 is TGTGCCACCAGCAGAGGGGACGGGGGTGGAAACACCATATATTTT. This sequence encodes CATSRGDGGGNTIYF.

V gene TRBV5-1 combines with J gene TRBJ2-7; 7 nucleotides agree with TRBD2. Looked up from germline, CDR1 is SGHRS and CDR2 is YFSETQ. V shed 5 bases and J 6 bases; nucleotides not matched to a gene: 14. CDR3 length: 15 amino acids. The CDR3 nucleotides are TGCGCCAGCAGACCCCGGGAGGAGTCCGAGGCCGAGCAGTACTTC. Amino acids: CASRPREESEAEQYF.

The rearrangement uses TRBV25-1 and TRBJ2-1; the match to TRBD1 covers 7 bases. J lost 0 bases, V lost 5 bases, and 4 bases had no gene match. The CDR3 covers 15 residues. CDR1 is MGHDK and CDR2 is SYGVNS in the germline V gene. The CDR3 protein is CASSNNRGSYNEQFF. CDR3 DNA: TGTGCCAGCAGTAACAACAGGGGCTCCTACAATGAGCAGTTCTTC.

The rearrangement links TRBV6-1 to TRBJ1-3; no clear D gene. The CDR3 spans 15 residues. Germline V lookup: CDR1 MNHNS, CDR2 SASEGT. V dropped 5 bases and J dropped 4 bases, with 15 bases sitting between them. As DNA, the CDR3 is TGTGCCAGCAGTTTGGAAGGTGGTAGCGGAAACACCATATATTTT. Protein: CASSLEGGSGNTIYF.

The V and J genes are TRBV2 and TRBJ2-7; D gene ambiguous. Germline V gives CDR1 SNHLY, CDR2 FYNNEI. V was pared by 6 bases and J by 3 bases, with 12 bases between. The CDR3 totals 13 residues. The CDR3 is CASRWRSGYEQYF. For the CDR3, the DNA is TGTGCCAGCAGGTGGAGATCAGGCTACGAGCAGTACTTC.

The rearrangement joins TRBV7-9 to TRBJ1-1; D ambiguous. V lost 1 base, J lost 4 bases, and 10 bases lay in between. CDR1 and CDR2 from the germline V gene are SEHNR and FQNEAQ (reference sequence). This CDR3 spans 14 amino acids. The CDR3 sequence: CASSLEGQLTEAFF. CDR3 nucleotides: TGTGCCAGCAGCTTAGAAGGTCAGCTCACTGAAGCTTTCTTT.

The J gene is TRBJ2-3, the V gene TRBV5-1; 8 nucleotides line up with TRBD1. CDR3 length: 15 residues. Germline trimming cut 4 bases from V and 1 base from J; bases unmatched to any gene: 5. The germline gives CDR1 SGHRS, CDR2 YFSETQ. The CDR3 DNA reads TGCGCCAGCAGCACCCAGACAGGGGGCACAGATACGCAGTATTTT. Translating it yields CASSTQTGGTDTQYF.

The chain has TRBV6-1 and TRBJ1-4; no definite D call. V was trimmed by 0 bases and J by 0 bases, leaving 8 bases between them. The CDR3 loop spans 16 amino acids. The V gene's germline CDR1 is MNHNS and CDR2 SASEGT. In DNA form, the CDR3 reads TGTGCCAGCAGTGAAGCCTGGAGAGCAACTAATGAAAAACTGTTTTTT. It yields the protein CASSEAWRATNEKLFF.

CDR3 bases: TGTGCCAGCAGCCCAGTGACAGGGACCTACGAGCAGTACTTC. It is translated as CASSPVTGTYEQYF. The V and J genes are TRBV7-9 and TRBJ2-7; 7 positions match TRBD1. Germline-derived CDR1 and CDR2 are SEHNR and FQNEAQ (reference sequence). The J segment lost 2 bases and the V segment lost 5 bases, leaving 6 bases of the junction unmatched. The CDR3 has 14 amino acids.

This clone was counted only a few times. This chain joins TRBV9 and TRBJ1-4; 7 bases are a match to TRBD1. Trimming cost V 3 bases and J 3 bases; bases outside gene matches: 5. The length of the CDR3 is 15 residues. Germline CDR1 is SGDLS and CDR2 is YYNGEE. CDR3 residues: CASSAAGGANEKLFF. CDR3 sequence (DNA): TGTGCCAGCAGCGCCGCAGGGGGAGCTAATGAAAAACTGTTTTTT.

The sample holds a few counts of this clone. The gene calls are TRBV5-4 and TRBJ2-7; D is perhaps TRBD1 or TRBD2 (5 bases each). CDR3 length equals 14 residues. CDR1 and CDR2 (germline): SGHNT, YYREEE (reference sequence). Trimming cost V 2 bases and J 5 bases, with 14 bases left between them. The CDR3 DNA is TGTGCCAGCAGCTTTTTCTCGGGACCCCACGAGCAGTACTTC. Residues: CASSFFSGPHEQYF.

The chain links TRBV6-5 to TRBJ1-3; D gene uncertain. The CDR3 has 14 residues. Germline CDR1 reads MNHEY; CDR2 reads SVGAGI. V was shortened by 8 bases and J by 0 bases, with 11 bases between the two germline ends. CDR3 amino acids: CASRTYDSGNTIYF. The CDR3 DNA follows: TGTGCCAGCCGGACGTACGACTCTGGAAACACCATATATTTT.

V usage is TRBV6-5 and J usage is TRBJ1-5; 10 nucleotides agree with TRBD1. The CDR3 runs to 16 residues. Germline CDR1 reads MNHEY; CDR2 reads SVGAGI. The J segment lost 1 base and the V segment lost 4 bases, leaving 4 bases of the junction unmatched. The CDR3 here is CASSSGQGLSNQPQHF. The CDR3 coding sequence is TGTGCCAGCAGTTCGGGACAGGGGTTGAGCAATCAGCCCCAGCATTTT.

Written as DNA, the CDR3 is TGTGCCATCAGCCTAGCCGGCGAGCAGTACTTC. Its translation is CAISLAGEQYF. This chain joins TRBV10-3 and TRBJ2-7, with D possibly TRBD2 on 5 matching bases. V shed 6 bases and J shed 6 bases, with 9 bases lying between them. The CDR3 is made up of 11 amino acids. Germline CDR1 ENHRY, CDR2 SYGVKD.

This clone was seen a handful of times. The chain has TRBV5-1 and TRBJ1-2, with 9 bases fitting TRBD1. J gave up 7 bases and V 3 bases, and 10 bases lay outside the gene matches. The V gene's germline CDR1 is SGHRS and CDR2 YFSETQ. CDR3 length equals 15 residues. DNA for the CDR3: TGCGCCAGCAGCTGGGATCGGACAGGGGCAGGTGGCTACACCTTC. Translated, it gives CASSWDRTGAGGYTF.

CDR3 loop: CSFRQAEKLFF. CDR3 nucleotide sequence: TGCAGCTTCCGACAGGCAGAAAAACTGTTTTTT. The chain couples TRBV29-1 to TRBJ1-4; maybe TRBD1 (6 bases). The CDR3 consists of 11 residues. Germline assignment: CDR1 SQVTM and CDR2 ANQGSEA. V was trimmed by 8 bases and J by 8 bases, leaving 12 bases between them.

V is TRBV9 and J is TRBJ2-4, with 7 bases identical to TRBD1. V shed 0 bases, J shed 9 bases, and the junction held 6 bases outside the gene matches. The CDR3 runs to 14 residues. Germline V gives CDR1 SGDLS, CDR2 YYNGEE. This chain's CDR3 is CASSVETGMGIQYF. CDR3 DNA sequence: TGTGCCAGCAGCGTAGAGACAGGGATGGGCATTCAGTACTTC.

This chain links TRBV4-1 with TRBJ1-1; D uncertain. Germline V lookup: CDR1 MGHRA, CDR2 YSYEKL. Trimming took off 0 bases at V and 4 bases at J, with 0 bases between the two ends. CDR3 length equals 11 residues. The CDR3 sequence is CASSQDTEAFF. For the CDR3, the DNA is TGCGCCAGCAGCCAAGACACTGAAGCTTTCTTT.

The chain employs TRBV5-1 and TRBJ2-5; D uncertain. CDR1 is SGHRS and CDR2 is YFSETQ in the germline V gene. The CDR3 is 17 residues long. Trimming removed 0 bases at V and 3 bases at J, with 18 bases between. The CDR3 spells CASSLDLVTYLKETQYF. The CDR3 nucleotides read TGCGCCAGCAGCTTGGACCTAGTCACTTACCTAAAAGAGACCCAGTACTTC.

DNA for the CDR3: TGTGCCAGCAGTTCTTTAAGGAACACTGAAGCTTTCTTT. Protein sequence: CASSSLRNTEAFF. The chain joins TRBV28 to TRBJ1-1; unclear D gene. Trimming cost V 4 bases and J 1 base, with 7 bases left between them. CDR1 MDHEN and CDR2 SYDVKM come from the germline V gene. The CDR3 is made up of 13 amino acids.